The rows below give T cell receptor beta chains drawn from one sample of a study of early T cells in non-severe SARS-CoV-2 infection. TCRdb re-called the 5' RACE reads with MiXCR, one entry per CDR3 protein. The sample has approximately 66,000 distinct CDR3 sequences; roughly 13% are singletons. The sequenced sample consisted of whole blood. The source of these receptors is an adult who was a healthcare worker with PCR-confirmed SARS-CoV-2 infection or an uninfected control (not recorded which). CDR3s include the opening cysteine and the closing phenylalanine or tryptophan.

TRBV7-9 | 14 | CASSLFSGGYEQYF
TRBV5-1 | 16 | CASSPQGSSFTYEQYF
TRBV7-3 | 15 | CASSSLAGNTGELFF
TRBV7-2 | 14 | CATSGGRAYNEQFF
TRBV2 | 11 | CASSDVVEQYF
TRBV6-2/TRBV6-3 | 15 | CASSYWDQVADTQYF
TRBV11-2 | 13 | CASSRGGGLEQYF
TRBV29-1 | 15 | CSASGTSGNTDTQYF
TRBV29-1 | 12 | CSVAAASYEQYF
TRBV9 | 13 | CASSSIGNTEAFF
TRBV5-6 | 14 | CASSFRVTSSTQYF
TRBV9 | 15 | CASSAPGQGNNEQFF
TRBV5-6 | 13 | CASSAGTSREQYF
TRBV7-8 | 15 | CASSLGRTPGQPQHF
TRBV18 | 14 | CASSGLPTQETQYF
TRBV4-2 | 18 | CASSQDKMLAGARDIQYF
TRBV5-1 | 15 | CASSFSWDTFNTQYF
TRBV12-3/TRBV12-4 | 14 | CASSHTGGLNEQYF
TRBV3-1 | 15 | CASSQVKGQTGELFF
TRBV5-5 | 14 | CASSKTYAATEAFF
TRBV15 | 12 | CATSRQTYGYTF
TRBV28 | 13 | CASSLKEAGPYTF
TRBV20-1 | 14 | CSASPPQTGNTIYF
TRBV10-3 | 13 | CAISEPRRTEAFF
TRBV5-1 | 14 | CASSLGQDGYGYTF
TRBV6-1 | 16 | CASSDRTISVGEKLFF
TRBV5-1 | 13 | CASSLADRNEQYF
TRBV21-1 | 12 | CASSTPKETQYF
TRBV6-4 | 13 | CARSGGGHNEQFF
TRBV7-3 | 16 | CASSLLGGWGTDTQYF
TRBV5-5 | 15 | CASSLAQTGVYEQYF
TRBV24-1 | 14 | CATSGGDTRPEQYF
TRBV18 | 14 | CASSQGQTDYGYTF
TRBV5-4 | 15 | CASSLGQGEYNEQFF
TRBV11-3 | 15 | CASSFGQGGRDTQYF
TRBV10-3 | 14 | CAISEGQSSYEQYF
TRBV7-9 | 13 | CASSFLTYNEQFF
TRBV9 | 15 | CASSVDRVTVDEQFF
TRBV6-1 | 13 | CASTTGGSYEQYF
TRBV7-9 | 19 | CASSLGPLAGGPLRETQYF
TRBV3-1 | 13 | CASRDRAHTEAFF
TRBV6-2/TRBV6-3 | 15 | CASSYLAGVRNEQFF
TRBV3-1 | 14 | CASSQVNELDTQYF
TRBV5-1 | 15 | CASSLVPGSSDTQYF
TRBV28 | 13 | CASCFSMSTEQYF
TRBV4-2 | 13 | CASSLLGDAEAFF
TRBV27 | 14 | CASSLLDRVYEQYF
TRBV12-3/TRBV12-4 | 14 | CASSRQGMNTEAFF